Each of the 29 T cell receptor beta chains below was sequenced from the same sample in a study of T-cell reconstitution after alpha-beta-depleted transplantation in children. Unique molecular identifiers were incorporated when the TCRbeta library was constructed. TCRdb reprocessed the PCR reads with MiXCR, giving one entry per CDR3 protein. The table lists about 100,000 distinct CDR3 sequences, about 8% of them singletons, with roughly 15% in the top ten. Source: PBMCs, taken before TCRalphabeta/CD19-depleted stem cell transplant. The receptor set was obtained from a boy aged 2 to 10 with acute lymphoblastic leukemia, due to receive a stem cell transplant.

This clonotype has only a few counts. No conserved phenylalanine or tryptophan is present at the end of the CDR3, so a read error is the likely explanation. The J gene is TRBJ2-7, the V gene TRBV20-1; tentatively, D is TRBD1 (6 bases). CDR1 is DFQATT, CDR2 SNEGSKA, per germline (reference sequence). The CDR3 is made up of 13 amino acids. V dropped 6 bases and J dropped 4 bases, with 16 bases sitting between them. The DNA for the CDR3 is TGCAGTGCCTCCCCCGGGACAAATTACGAGCAGTACCTC. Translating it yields CSASPGTNYEQYL.

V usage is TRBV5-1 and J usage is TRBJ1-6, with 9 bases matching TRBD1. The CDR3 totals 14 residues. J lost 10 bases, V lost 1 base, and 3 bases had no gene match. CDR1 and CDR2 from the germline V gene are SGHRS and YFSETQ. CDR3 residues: CASSLRTGASPLHF. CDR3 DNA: TGCGCCAGCAGCTTGCGGACAGGGGCCTCACCCCTCCACTTT.

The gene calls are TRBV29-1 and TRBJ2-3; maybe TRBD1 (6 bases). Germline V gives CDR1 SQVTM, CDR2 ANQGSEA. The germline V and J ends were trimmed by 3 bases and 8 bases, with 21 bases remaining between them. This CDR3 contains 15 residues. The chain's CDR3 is CSVDVGTGSFGTQYF. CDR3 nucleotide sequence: TGCAGCGTTGATGTTGGTACAGGGAGCTTCGGTACGCAGTATTTT.

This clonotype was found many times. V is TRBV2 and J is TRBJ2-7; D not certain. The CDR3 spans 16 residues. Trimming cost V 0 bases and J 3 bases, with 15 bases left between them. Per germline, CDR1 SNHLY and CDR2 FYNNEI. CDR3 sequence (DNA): TGTGCCAGCAGTGAAGCGGTATCTGGGCAACTCTACGAGCAGTACTTC. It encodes CASSEAVSGQLYEQYF. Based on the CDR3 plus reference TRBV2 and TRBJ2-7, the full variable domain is EPEVTQTPSHQVTQMGQEVILRCVPISNHLYFYWYRQILGQKVEFLVSFYNNEISEKSEIFDDQFSVERPDGSNFTLKIRSTKLEDSAMYFCASSEAVSGQLYEQYFGPGTRLTVT.

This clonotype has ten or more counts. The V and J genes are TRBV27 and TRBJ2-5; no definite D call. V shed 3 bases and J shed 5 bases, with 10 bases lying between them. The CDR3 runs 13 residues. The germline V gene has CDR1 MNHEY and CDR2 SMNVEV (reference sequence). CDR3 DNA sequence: TGTGCCAGCAGTTTCGGGTCCGGGGAGACCCAGTACTTC. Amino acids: CASSFGSGETQYF.

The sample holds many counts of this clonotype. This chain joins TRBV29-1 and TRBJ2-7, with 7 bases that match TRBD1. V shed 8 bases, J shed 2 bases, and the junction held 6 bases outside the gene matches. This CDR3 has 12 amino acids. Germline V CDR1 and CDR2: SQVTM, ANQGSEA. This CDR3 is CSFTGQPYEQYF. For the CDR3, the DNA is TGCAGCTTCACGGGACAGCCCTACGAGCAGTACTTC.

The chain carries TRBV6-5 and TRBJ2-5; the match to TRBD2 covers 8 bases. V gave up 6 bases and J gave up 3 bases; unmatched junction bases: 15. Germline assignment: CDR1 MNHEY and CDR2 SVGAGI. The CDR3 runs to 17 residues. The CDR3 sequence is CASSPRPHRGGKETQYF. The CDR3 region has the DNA TGTGCCAGCAGCCCCCGCCCTCACCGGGGGGGAAAAGAGACCCAGTACTTC.

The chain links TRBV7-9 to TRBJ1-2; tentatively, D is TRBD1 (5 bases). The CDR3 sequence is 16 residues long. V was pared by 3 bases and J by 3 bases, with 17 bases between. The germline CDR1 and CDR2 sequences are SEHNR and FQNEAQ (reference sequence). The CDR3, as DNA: TGTGCCAGCAGCTTCAAGACAGAAACCGGAGACTATGGCTACACCTTC. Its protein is CASSFKTETGDYGYTF. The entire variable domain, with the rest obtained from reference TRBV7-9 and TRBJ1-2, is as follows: DTGVSQNPRHKITKRGQNVTFRCDPISEHNRLYWYRQTLGQGPEFLTYFQNEAQLEKSRLLSDRFSAERPKGSFSTLEIQRTEQGDSAMYLCASSFKTETGDYGYTFGSGTRLTVV.

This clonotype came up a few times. The CDR3 spells CASSSDSTDTQYF. In nucleotides, the CDR3 is TGCGCCAGCAGCTCCGACAGTACAGATACGCAGTATTTT. The chain joins TRBV5-1 to TRBJ2-3; D perhaps matches TRBD1 (5 bases). This CDR3 region has 13 residues. In germline, CDR1 is SGHRS, CDR2 YFSETQ. V was shortened by 3 bases and J by 3 bases, with 8 bases between the two germline ends. The full variable domain, its missing parts supplied by reference TRBV5-1 and TRBJ2-3, is KAGVTQTPRYLIKTRGQQVTLSCSPISGHRSVSWYQQTPGQGLQFLFEYFSETQRNKGNFPGRFSGRQFSNSRSEMNVSTLELGDSALYLCASSSDSTDTQYFGPGTRLTVL.

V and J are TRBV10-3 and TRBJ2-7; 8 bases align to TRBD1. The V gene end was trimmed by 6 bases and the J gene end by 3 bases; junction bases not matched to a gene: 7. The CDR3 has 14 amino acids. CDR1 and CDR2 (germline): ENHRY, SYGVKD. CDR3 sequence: CAISAPGQDYEQYF. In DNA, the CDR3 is TGTGCCATCAGCGCACCGGGACAGGACTACGAGCAGTACTTC.

The CDR3 reads CATSGGGSTDTQYF. DNA of the CDR3: TGTGCCACCAGTGGGGGAGGGTCCACAGATACGCAGTATTTT. This chain joins TRBV24-1 and TRBJ2-3; 7 bases line up with TRBD2. Germline V gene data show CDR1 as KGHDR and CDR2 as SFDVKD. The CDR3 contains 14 residues. J lost 2 bases, V lost 5 bases, and 3 bases had no gene match.

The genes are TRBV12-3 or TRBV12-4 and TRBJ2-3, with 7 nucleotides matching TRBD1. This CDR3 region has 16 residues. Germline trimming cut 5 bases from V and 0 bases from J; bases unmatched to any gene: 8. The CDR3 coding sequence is TGTGCCAGCAGTACAGGGGACGGTCGTAGCACAGATACGCAGTATTTT. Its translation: CASSTGDGRSTDTQYF.

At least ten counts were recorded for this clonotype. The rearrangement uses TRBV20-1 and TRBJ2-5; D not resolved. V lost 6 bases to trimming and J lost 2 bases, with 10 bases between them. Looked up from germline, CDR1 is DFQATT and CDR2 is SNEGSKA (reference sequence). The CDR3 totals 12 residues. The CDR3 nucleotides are TGCAGTGCCCGATCCTTTCAAGAGACCCAGTACTTC. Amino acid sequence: CSARSFQETQYF.

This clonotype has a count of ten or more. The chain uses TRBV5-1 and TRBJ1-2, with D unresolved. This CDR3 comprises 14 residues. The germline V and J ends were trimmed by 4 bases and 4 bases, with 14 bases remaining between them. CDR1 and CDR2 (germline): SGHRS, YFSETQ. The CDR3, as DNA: TGCGCCAGCAGCCCCCCCCTGACAATCTATGGCTACACCTTC. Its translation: CASSPPLTIYGYTF.

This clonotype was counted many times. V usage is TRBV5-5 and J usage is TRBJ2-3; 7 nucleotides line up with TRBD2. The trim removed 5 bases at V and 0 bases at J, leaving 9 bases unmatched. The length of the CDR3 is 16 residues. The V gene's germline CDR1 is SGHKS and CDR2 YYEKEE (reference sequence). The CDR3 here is CASSWGGTASTDTQYF. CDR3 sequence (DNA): TGTGCCAGCAGTTGGGGAGGGACGGCTAGCACAGATACGCAGTATTTT.

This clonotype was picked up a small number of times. The CDR3 region is CASSTESGGDTQYF. The CDR3 region has the DNA TGTGCCAGCTCAACCGAAAGCGGGGGGGATACGCAGTATTTT. The chain employs TRBV18 and TRBJ2-3, with 9 bases lining up with TRBD2. V lost 5 bases, J lost 6 bases, and 6 bases stayed unmatched. This CDR3 has 14 amino acids. CDR1 and CDR2 from the germline V gene are KGHSH and LQKENI. Using reference TRBV18 and TRBJ2-3 for the parts outside the CDR3, the full variable domain is NAGVMQNPRHLVRRRGQEARLRCSPMKGHSHVYWYRQLPEEGLKFMVYLQKENIIDESGMPKERFSAEFPKEGPSILRIQQVVRGDSAAYFCASSTESGGDTQYFGPGTRLTVL.

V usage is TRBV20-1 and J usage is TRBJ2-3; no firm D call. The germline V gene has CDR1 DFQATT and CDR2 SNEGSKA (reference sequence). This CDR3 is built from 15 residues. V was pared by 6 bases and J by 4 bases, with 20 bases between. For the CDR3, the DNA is TGCAGTGCATTGGGCGAAGGCCCACCGGCAGATACGCAGTATTTT. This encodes CSALGEGPPADTQYF.

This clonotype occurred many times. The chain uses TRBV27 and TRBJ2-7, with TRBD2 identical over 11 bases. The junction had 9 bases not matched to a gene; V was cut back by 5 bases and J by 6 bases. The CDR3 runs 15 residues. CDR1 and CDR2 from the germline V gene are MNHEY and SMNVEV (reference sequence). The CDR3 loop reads CASSLAGGALGEQYF. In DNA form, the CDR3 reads TGTGCCAGCAGTCTAGCGGGGGGCGCATTGGGCGAGCAGTACTTC.

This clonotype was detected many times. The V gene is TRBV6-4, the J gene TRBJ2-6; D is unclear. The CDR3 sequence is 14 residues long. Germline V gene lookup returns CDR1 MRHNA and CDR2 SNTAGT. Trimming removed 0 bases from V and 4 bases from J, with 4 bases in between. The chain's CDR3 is CASSDSRGANVLTF. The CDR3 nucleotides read TGTGCCAGCAGTGACTCTCGGGGGGCCAACGTCCTGACTTTC.

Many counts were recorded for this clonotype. CDR3 amino acids: CASSLTKQGGYEQYF. The CDR3 DNA reads TGTGCCAGCAGCTTAACCAAGCAGGGTGGATACGAGCAGTACTTC. The rearrangement joins TRBV11-1 to TRBJ2-7, with D possibly TRBD1 on 5 matching bases. CDR1 is SGHAT and CDR2 is FQDESV in the germline V gene (reference sequence). This CDR3 is 15 amino acids long. The ends were cut back, 2 bases at V and 4 bases at J, with 15 bases in the middle.

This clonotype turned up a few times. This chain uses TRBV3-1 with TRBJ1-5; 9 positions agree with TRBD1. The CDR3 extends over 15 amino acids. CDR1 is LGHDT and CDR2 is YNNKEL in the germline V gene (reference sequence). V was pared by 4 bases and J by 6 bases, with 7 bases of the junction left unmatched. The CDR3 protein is CASSPDRGRIQPQHF. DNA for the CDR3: TGTGCCAGCAGCCCGGACAGGGGAAGAATTCAGCCCCAGCATTTT.

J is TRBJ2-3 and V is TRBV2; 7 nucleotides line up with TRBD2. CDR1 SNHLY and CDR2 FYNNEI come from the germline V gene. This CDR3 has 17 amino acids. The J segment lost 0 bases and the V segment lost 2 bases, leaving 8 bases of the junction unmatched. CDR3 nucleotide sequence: TGTGCCAGCAGTGAACGCGGGGCTAGCGGTAGCACAGATACGCAGTATTTT. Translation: CASSERGASGSTDTQYF. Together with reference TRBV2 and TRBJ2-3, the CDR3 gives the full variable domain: EPEVTQTPSHQVTQMGQEVILRCVPISNHLYFYWYRQILGQKVEFLVSFYNNEISEKSEIFDDQFSVERPDGSNFTLKIRSTKLEDSAMYFCASSERGASGSTDTQYFGPGTRLTVL.

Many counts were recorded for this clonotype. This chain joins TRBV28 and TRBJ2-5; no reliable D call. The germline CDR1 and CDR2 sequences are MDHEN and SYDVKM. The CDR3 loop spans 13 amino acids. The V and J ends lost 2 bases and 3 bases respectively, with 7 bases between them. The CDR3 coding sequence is TGTGCCAGCAGTTTAGACGATGAAGAGACCCAGTACTTC. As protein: CASSLDDEETQYF.

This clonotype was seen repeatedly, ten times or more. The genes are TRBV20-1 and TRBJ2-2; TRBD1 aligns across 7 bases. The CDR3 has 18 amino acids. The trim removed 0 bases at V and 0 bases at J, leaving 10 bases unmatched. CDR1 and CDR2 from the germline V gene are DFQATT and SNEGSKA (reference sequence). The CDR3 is CSARDGDRVGPNTGELFF. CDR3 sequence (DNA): TGCAGTGCTAGAGACGGGGACAGAGTGGGGCCGAACACCGGGGAGCTGTTTTTT.

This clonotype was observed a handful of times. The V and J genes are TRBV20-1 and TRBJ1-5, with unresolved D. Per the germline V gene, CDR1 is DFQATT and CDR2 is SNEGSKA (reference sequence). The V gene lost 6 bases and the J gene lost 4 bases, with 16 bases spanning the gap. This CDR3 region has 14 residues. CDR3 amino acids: CSANPAAPNQPQHF. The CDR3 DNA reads TGCAGTGCCAATCCGGCTGCCCCGAATCAGCCCCAGCATTTT.

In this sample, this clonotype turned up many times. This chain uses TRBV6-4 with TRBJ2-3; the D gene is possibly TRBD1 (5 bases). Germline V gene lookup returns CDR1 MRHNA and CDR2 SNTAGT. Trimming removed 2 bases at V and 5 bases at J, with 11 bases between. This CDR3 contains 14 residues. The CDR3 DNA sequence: TGTGCCAGCAGTGACGGTAGGGGCGGAGATACGCAGTATTTT. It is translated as CASSDGRGGDTQYF.

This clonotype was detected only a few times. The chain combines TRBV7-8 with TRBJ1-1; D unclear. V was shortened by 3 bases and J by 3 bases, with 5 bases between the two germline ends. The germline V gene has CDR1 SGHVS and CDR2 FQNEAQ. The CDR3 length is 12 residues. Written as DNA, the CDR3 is TGTGCCAGCAGCTTCGCGGACACTGAAGCTTTCTTT. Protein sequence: CASSFADTEAFF.

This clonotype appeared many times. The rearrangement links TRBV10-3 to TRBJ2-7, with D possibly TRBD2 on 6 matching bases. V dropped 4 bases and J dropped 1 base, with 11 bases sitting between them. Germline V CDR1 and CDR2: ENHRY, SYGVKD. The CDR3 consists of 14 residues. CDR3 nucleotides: TGTGCCATCAGTGGGAGGGGCGGGTCCTACGAGCAGTACTTC. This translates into CAISGRGGSYEQYF.

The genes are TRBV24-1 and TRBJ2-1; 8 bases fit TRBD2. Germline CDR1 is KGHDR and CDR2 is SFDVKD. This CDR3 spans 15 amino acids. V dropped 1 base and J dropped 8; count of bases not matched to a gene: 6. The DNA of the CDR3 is TGTGCCACCAGTGATTTAGCGGGAGATAAAGATGAGCAGTTCTTC. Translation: CATSDLAGDKDEQFF.